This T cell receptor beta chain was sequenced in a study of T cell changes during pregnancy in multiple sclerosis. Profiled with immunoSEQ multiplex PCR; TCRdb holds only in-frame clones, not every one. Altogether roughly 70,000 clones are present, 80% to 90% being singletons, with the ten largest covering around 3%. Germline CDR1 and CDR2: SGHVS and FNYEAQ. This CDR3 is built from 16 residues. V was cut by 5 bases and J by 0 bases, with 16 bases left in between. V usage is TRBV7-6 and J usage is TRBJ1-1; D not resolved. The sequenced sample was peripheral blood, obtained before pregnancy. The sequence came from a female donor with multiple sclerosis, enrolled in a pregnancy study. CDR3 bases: TGTGCCAGCAGCGAAGCCCCACGGACTTTGAACACTGAAGCTTTCTTT. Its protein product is CASSEAPRTLNTEAFF.